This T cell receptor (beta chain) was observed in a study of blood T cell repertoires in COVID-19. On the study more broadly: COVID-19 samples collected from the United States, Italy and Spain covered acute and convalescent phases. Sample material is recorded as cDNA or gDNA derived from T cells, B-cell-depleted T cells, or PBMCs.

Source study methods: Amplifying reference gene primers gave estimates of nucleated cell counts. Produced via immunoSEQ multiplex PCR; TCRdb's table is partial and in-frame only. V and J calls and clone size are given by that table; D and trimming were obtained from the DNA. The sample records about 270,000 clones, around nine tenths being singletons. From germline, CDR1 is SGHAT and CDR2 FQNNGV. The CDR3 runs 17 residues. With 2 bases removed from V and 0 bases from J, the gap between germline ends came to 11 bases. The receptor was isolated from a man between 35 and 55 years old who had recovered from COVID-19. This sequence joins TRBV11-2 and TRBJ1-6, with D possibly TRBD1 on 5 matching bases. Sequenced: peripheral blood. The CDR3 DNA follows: TGTGCCAGCAGCTTACGGGGGTCCGGCTCCTATAATTCACCCCTCCACTTT. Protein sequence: CASSLRGSGSYNSPLHF.